Listed below are T cell receptor beta chains from one sample, sequenced in a study of shared clonotypes between healthy human individuals. The data were produced by immunoSEQ multiplex PCR, yet TCRdb's version contains in-frame clones alone and is incomplete. The sample lists under 550,000 clones, 95% to 97% occurring once. The material sequenced was naive CD4+ T cells sorted from blood. The receptor source for this set is a woman in her twenties or thirties in good health. Both conserved end residues are part of each CDR3. Fields, in order: V gene, D gene, clone size, J gene, CDR3 DNA, CDR3 protein. A D gene is named only where the DNA matches it firmly. The size of a clone is reported for some rows only, either as once, few or many, or as a class for expanded clones.

v_call: TRBV5-1
d_call: NA
clone_size: NA
j_call: TRBJ2-7
cdr3_nt: TGCGCCAGCAGCCTTGACACCTACGAGCAGTACTTC
cdr3_aa: CASSLDTYEQYF

v_call: TRBV2
d_call: TRBD1
clone_size: NA
j_call: TRBJ1-5
cdr3_nt: TGTGCCAGCAGCGCCGGGACAGGGAACGGGCAGCCCCAGCATTTT
cdr3_aa: CASSAGTGNGQPQHF

v_call: TRBV29-1
d_call: NA
clone_size: NA
j_call: TRBJ2-3
cdr3_nt: TGCAGCGGGGAGGCCGGCGACGGCACAGATACGCAGTATTTT
cdr3_aa: CSGEAGDGTDTQYF

v_call: TRBV19
d_call: TRBD1
clone_size: NA
j_call: TRBJ2-3
cdr3_nt: TGTGCCAGTAGTTTACAGGGGGCGAACGCAGATACGCAGTATTTT
cdr3_aa: CASSLQGANADTQYF

v_call: TRBV20-1
d_call: NA
clone_size: NA
j_call: TRBJ1-4
cdr3_nt: TGCAGTGCGAGCCTTAATGAAAAACTGTTTTTT
cdr3_aa: CSASLNEKLFF

v_call: TRBV9
d_call: NA
clone_size: NA
j_call: TRBJ2-7
cdr3_nt: TGTGCCAGCAGCGTTAGGCGGGATTCCTACGAGCAGTACTTC
cdr3_aa: CASSVRRDSYEQYF

v_call: TRBV27
d_call: NA
clone_size: NA
j_call: TRBJ2-7
cdr3_nt: TGTGCCAGCAGTCCTCAGGGTCGGAGCTCCTACGAGCAGTACTTC
cdr3_aa: CASSPQGRSSYEQYF

v_call: TRBV19
d_call: NA
clone_size: NA
j_call: TRBJ1-5
cdr3_nt: TGTGCCAGTAGTATAGAGGGGCAGGGCTTTCAGCCCCAGCATTTT
cdr3_aa: CASSIEGQGFQPQHF

v_call: TRBV5-4
d_call: TRBD2
clone_size: NA
j_call: TRBJ2-2
cdr3_nt: TGTGCCAGCAGCACGGGACTAGCGGGAAACACCGGGGAGCTGTTTTTT
cdr3_aa: CASSTGLAGNTGELFF

v_call: TRBV7-8
d_call: NA
clone_size: NA
j_call: TRBJ1-1
cdr3_nt: TGTGCCAGCAGCCGAGCAACAACCAAACTTCGGGTACCGGACACTGAAGCTTTCTTT
cdr3_aa: CASSRATTKLRVPDTEAFF

v_call: TRBV27
d_call: TRBD1
clone_size: NA
j_call: TRBJ1-1
cdr3_nt: TGTGCCAGCAGAACAGGGGTAGGAGTTTACACTGAAGCTTTCTTT
cdr3_aa: CASRTGVGVYTEAFF

v_call: TRBV5-1
d_call: NA
clone_size: NA
j_call: TRBJ2-1
cdr3_nt: TGCGCCAGCAGCTTGGCCAGGGGACGGAGCTCCTACAATGAGCAGTTCTTC
cdr3_aa: CASSLARGRSSYNEQFF

v_call: TRBV18
d_call: TRBD2
clone_size: NA
j_call: TRBJ2-7
cdr3_nt: TGTGCCAGCTCACCAACTAGCGGAGCCGCCTACGAGCAGTACTTC
cdr3_aa: CASSPTSGAAYEQYF

v_call: TRBV5-1
d_call: TRBD2
clone_size: NA
j_call: TRBJ2-1
cdr3_nt: TGCGCCAGCAGCTTGGTGCTAGCGGGAGGTGAGCAGTTCTTC
cdr3_aa: CASSLVLAGGEQFF

v_call: TRBV5-5
d_call: NA
clone_size: NA
j_call: TRBJ2-5
cdr3_nt: TGTGCCAGCAGCTTGTTTGACAGGGCGGGGGAGACCCAGTACTTC
cdr3_aa: CASSLFDRAGETQYF

v_call: TRBV2
d_call: NA
clone_size: once
j_call: TRBJ2-1
cdr3_nt: TGTGCCAGCAGGCACCGGGAGATCAATGAGCAGTTCTTC
cdr3_aa: CASRHREINEQFF

v_call: TRBV23-1
d_call: NA
clone_size: NA
j_call: TRBJ1-2
cdr3_nt: TGCGCCAGCAGTCGATATATCGGCTACACCTTC
cdr3_aa: CASSRYIGYTF

v_call: TRBV27
d_call: TRBD1
clone_size: NA
j_call: TRBJ1-1
cdr3_nt: TGTGCCAGCAGAACAGGGGGCTGGGGGACTGAAGCTTTCTTT
cdr3_aa: CASRTGGWGTEAFF

v_call: TRBV5-6
d_call: TRBD1
clone_size: NA
j_call: TRBJ1-2
cdr3_nt: TGTGCCAGCAGCTTTTTGGACAGGGATACCTATGGCTACACCTTC
cdr3_aa: CASSFLDRDTYGYTF

v_call: TRBV5-1
d_call: NA
clone_size: NA
j_call: TRBJ2-2
cdr3_nt: TGCGCCAGCAGCCTCCGGGACTCAACCGGGGAGCTGTTTTTT
cdr3_aa: CASSLRDSTGELFF

v_call: TRBV28
d_call: NA
clone_size: NA
j_call: TRBJ2-7
cdr3_nt: TGTGCCAGCAGCTCCGGGACATTCTCCTACGAGCAGTACTTC
cdr3_aa: CASSSGTFSYEQYF

v_call: TRBV19
d_call: TRBD1
clone_size: NA
j_call: TRBJ2-7
cdr3_nt: TGTGCCAGTAGTTTTCCGACAGGGGGTAACTCCTACGAGCAGTACTTC
cdr3_aa: CASSFPTGGNSYEQYF

v_call: TRBV7-3
d_call: NA
clone_size: once
j_call: TRBJ2-2
cdr3_nt: TGTGCCAGCAGCCTTGGACAGAGAAACACCGGGGAGCTGTTTTTT
cdr3_aa: CASSLGQRNTGELFF

v_call: TRBV2
d_call: NA
clone_size: few
j_call: TRBJ1-2
cdr3_nt: TGTGCCAGCAGTGAACGGGGGCTGGAATATGGCTACACCTTC
cdr3_aa: CASSERGLEYGYTF

v_call: TRBV2
d_call: NA
clone_size: NA
j_call: TRBJ2-7
cdr3_nt: TGTGCCAGCAGCGCAGACGACCTGGCTGACGAGCAGTACTTC
cdr3_aa: CASSADDLADEQYF

v_call: TRBV21-1
d_call: NA
clone_size: NA
j_call: TRBJ2-7
cdr3_nt: TGTGCCAGCAGCAAACCGGGACAGGGAATCTACGAGCAGTACTTC
cdr3_aa: CASSKPGQGIYEQYF

v_call: TRBV7-2
d_call: NA
clone_size: once
j_call: TRBJ2-3
cdr3_nt: TGTGCCAGCAGCCCATTGACAGGCACAGATACGCAGTATTTT
cdr3_aa: CASSPLTGTDTQYF

v_call: TRBV27
d_call: TRBD1
clone_size: NA
j_call: TRBJ2-1
cdr3_nt: TGTGCCAGCAGTTCCACCCCCCACAGGGGGCCCTACAATGAGCAGTTCTTC
cdr3_aa: CASSSTPHRGPYNEQFF

v_call: TRBV4-1
d_call: NA
clone_size: once
j_call: TRBJ2-1
cdr3_nt: TGCGCCAGCAGCCAGGCCGGGACTGGAACCAATGAGCAGTTCTTC
cdr3_aa: CASSQAGTGTNEQFF

v_call: TRBV28
d_call: NA
clone_size: NA
j_call: TRBJ1-2
cdr3_nt: TGTGCCAGCAGTTTTCCAGCAGGGGACTATGGCTACACCTTC
cdr3_aa: CASSFPAGDYGYTF

v_call: TRBV28
d_call: TRBD2
clone_size: NA
j_call: TRBJ2-1
cdr3_nt: TGTGCCAGCGATCCGGGACTAGCGGTTGGTGAGCAGTTCTTC
cdr3_aa: CASDPGLAVGEQFF

v_call: TRBV4-2
d_call: TRBD1
clone_size: NA
j_call: TRBJ1-3
cdr3_nt: TGTGCCAGCAGCTACACAGGGGACTCTGGAAACACCATGTATTTT
cdr3_aa: CASSYTGDSGNTMYF

v_call: TRBV18
d_call: NA
clone_size: NA
j_call: TRBJ1-4
cdr3_nt: TGTGCCAGCTCACCACTGGAGGGGCCGGGAAATGAAAAACTGTTTTTT
cdr3_aa: CASSPLEGPGNEKLFF

v_call: TRBV9
d_call: TRBD2
clone_size: once
j_call: TRBJ2-2
cdr3_nt: TGTGCCAGCAGCCCCAGGGCCAGCGGGAGTGTCACCGGGGAGCTGTTTTTT
cdr3_aa: CASSPRASGSVTGELFF